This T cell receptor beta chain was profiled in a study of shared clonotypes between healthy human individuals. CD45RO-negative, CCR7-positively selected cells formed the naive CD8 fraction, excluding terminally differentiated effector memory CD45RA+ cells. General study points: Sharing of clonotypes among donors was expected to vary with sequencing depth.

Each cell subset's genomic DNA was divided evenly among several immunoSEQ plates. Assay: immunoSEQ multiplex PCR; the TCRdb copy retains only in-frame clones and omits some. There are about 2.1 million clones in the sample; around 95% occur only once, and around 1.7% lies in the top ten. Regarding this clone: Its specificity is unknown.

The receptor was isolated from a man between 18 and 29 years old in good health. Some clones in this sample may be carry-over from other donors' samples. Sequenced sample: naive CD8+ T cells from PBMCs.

CDR3 coding DNA: TGTGCCAGTAGCCTCAGGGTTGGAGATGAGCAGTACTTC. Translation: CASSLRVGDEQYF. This chain uses TRBV19 with TRBJ2-7; the D gene is possibly TRBD1 (5 bases). This CDR3 contains 13 residues. V shed 6 bases and J shed 7 bases, with 16 bases lying between them. CDR1 is LNHDA, CDR2 SQIVND, per germline (reference sequence).